One and the same sample provided the 13 T cell receptor beta chains below, sequenced in a study of blood T cell repertoires in COVID-19. Profiling relied on immunoSEQ multiplex PCR, and the TCRdb table lists in-frame clones only, not all of them. The table shows about 260,000 clones, with 80% to 90% occurring only once. The material sequenced was PBMCs or T cells enriched from blood (not recorded which). The receptors here all came from a man under 40 with acute COVID-19.

The CDR3 bases are TGTGCCAGCAGAAGACCCTCTCCCGAGGGCAATGAGCAGTTCTTC. It yields the protein CASRRPSPEGNEQFF. The rearrangement links TRBV28 to TRBJ2-1; maybe TRBD2 (5 bases). V shed 6 bases and J shed 6 bases, with 18 bases lying between them. The CDR3 runs to 15 residues. CDR1 is MDHEN and CDR2 is SYDVKM in the germline V gene.

In regard to this clone: One end of the junction is discordant with germline, which a read error may explain. The chain combines TRBV5-1 with TRBJ1-6, with D tentatively TRBD1 (6 bases). Germline CDR1 and CDR2: SGHRS and YFSETQ. The CDR3 runs to 15 residues. The CDR3 spells CASSRGQGRSSPLHF. The CDR3 coding sequence is TGTGCCAGCAGCCGCGGGCAGGGGCGATCATCACCCCTCCACTTT. Using reference TRBV5-1 and TRBJ1-6 for the parts outside the CDR3, the full variable domain is KAGVTQTPRYLIKTRGQQVTLSCSPISGHRSVSWYQQTPGQGLQFLFEYFSETQRNKGNFPGRFSGRQFSNSRSEMNVSTLELGDSALYLCASSRGQGRSSPLHFGNGTRLTVT.

CDR3 nucleotides: TGTGCCAGCAGCCAAGAATTTTGGCGGGGCAACACCGGGGAGCTGTTTTTT. Its protein product is CASSQEFWRGNTGELFF. J is TRBJ2-2 and V is TRBV3-1 (or the pseudogene TRBV3-2); possibly TRBD2 for D (6 bases). The V gene's germline CDR1 is LGHDT and CDR2 YNNKEL (reference sequence). CDR3 length: 17 residues. V dropped 0 bases and J dropped 2 bases, with 13 bases sitting between them.

In its sample, this clone was seen once. The J gene is TRBJ1-1, the V gene TRBV29-1; D call uncertain. This CDR3 is built from 10 residues. Germline V CDR1 and CDR2: SQVTM, ANQGSEA. V dropped 7 bases and J dropped 2 bases, with 5 bases sitting between them. CDR3 amino acids: CSALNTEAFF. DNA for the CDR3: TGCAGCGCCCTAAACACTGAAGCTTTCTTT.

The rearrangement links TRBV27 to TRBJ1-5; TRBD1 matches at 10 bases. V trimming: 6 bases; J trimming: 4 bases; junction bases outside the gene matches: 3. Germline V gene sequence: CDR1 MNHEY, CDR2 SMNVEV (reference sequence). The CDR3 extends over 14 amino acids. The CDR3 reads CASRGTGANQPQHF. In DNA, the CDR3 is TGTGCCAGCAGGGGGACAGGGGCAAATCAGCCCCAGCATTTT.

The gene calls are TRBV12-3 or TRBV12-4 and TRBJ2-7; D uncertain. Trimming took off 7 bases at V and 6 bases at J, with 10 bases between the two ends. The CDR3 extends over 11 amino acids. The chain's CDR3 is CASTRWSEQYV. The CDR3 DNA sequence: TGTGCCAGCACTAGGTGGTCCGAGCAGTACGTC.

The chain combines TRBV25-1 with TRBJ2-1, with 12 bases matching TRBD2. CDR1 and CDR2 from the germline V gene are MGHDK and SYGVNS. The CDR3 length is 16 residues. Germline trimming cut 0 bases from V and 8 bases from J; bases unmatched to any gene: 5. DNA for the CDR3: TGTGCCAGCAGTGAATATGGGACTAGCGGGTTCTATGAGCAGTTCTTC. Translated: CASSEYGTSGFYEQFF.

The rearrangement links TRBV5-1 to TRBJ2-7; a weak D match, TRBD2 (5 bases). The germline CDR1 and CDR2 sequences are SGHRS and YFSETQ. The CDR3 has 13 residues. Trimming left V 4 bases short and J 6 bases short, with 14 bases between. The CDR3 sequence is CASSRGPGSEQYV. The CDR3 DNA is TGCGCCAGCAGCCGCGGACCGGGGAGCGAGCAGTACGTC.

The gene calls are TRBV4-2 and TRBJ2-2, with 15 positions matching TRBD2. After removal of 4 bases from V and 7 bases from J, the junction contained 4 bases not matched to a gene. This CDR3 has 16 amino acids. Per germline, CDR1 LGHNA and CDR2 YNFKEQ. DNA of the CDR3: TGTGCCAGCAGCCCCTGGACTAGCGGGGGGGACGGGGAGCTGTTTTTT. Its translation is CASSPWTSGGDGELFF.

The chain joins TRBV4-3 to TRBJ2-1; 7 nucleotides align to TRBD2. The CDR3 extends over 19 amino acids. Looked up from germline, CDR1 is LGHNA and CDR2 is YSLEER. V lost 1 base to trimming and J lost 0 bases; unmatched junction nucleotides: 12. DNA of the CDR3: TGCGCCAGCAGCCAAGGCCCCCCACTAGCGCCTAGCTCCTACAATGAGCAGTTCTTC. It translates to CASSQGPPLAPSSYNEQFF.

This CDR3 reads CASSFIAGRTDTQYF. CDR3 in DNA: TGTGCCAGCAGCTTTATAGCGGGACGAACAGATACGCAGTATTTT. The chain couples TRBV5-4 to TRBJ2-3, with 8 bases lining up with TRBD2. The V segment lost 2 bases and the J segment 3 bases; nucleotides outside the gene matches: 5. The CDR3 runs to 15 residues. Germline CDR1 is SGHNT and CDR2 is YYREEE (reference sequence).

The chain couples TRBV19 to TRBJ1-1, with D maybe TRBD1 (5 bases). Germline V lookup: CDR1 LNHDA, CDR2 SQIVND (reference sequence). The ends were cut back, 5 bases at V and 10 bases at J, with 17 bases in the middle. The CDR3 has 13 amino acids. The CDR3 bases are TGTGCCAGTAGTTTGTCAACAGGAATCGGAGCTTTCTTT. Translating gives CASSLSTGIGAFF.

The chain combines TRBV7-9 with TRBJ2-3; 9 nucleotides match TRBD1. This CDR3 has 15 residues. Germline CDR1 SEHNR, CDR2 FQNEAQ (reference sequence). V lost 5 bases and J lost 5; bases outside the gene matches: 8. CDR3 DNA: TGTGCCAGCAGCCCCCGGGACAGGGAGGAAGATACGCAGTATTTT. It codes for CASSPRDREEDTQYF.